This T cell receptor (beta chain) appears in the sequencing data of a study of Ad26.COV2.S vaccination and SARS-CoV-2 variants. Overall study: Ad26.COV2.S was injected intramuscularly once or twice, 56 days apart. General study points: Those who received the vaccine showed greater spike-specific TCR breadth than those given placebo.

With respect to this clone: What it recognizes is unknown.

Treatment given: some 20 received Ad26.COV2.S at low or high dose, single or two shots; about 5 received placebo; per-sample allocation not given. Sampling was done on day 63 after the first vaccine or placebo injection. An 18-55-year-old adult in Boston served as donor. This CDR3 region has 13 residues. V lost 1 base and J 8 bases, leaving 11 bases between the germline ends. Germline values: CDR1 SEHNR, CDR2 FQNEAQ (reference sequence). Libraries were prepared by immunoSEQ multiplex PCR; TCRdb keeps only in-frame clonotypes and omits some of them. Of 200,000 to 250,000 clones listed, roughly 90% are singletons.

The TCR sequence derives from a person aged 18-65 years who received the Ad26.COV2.S COVID-19 vaccine or a placebo. The input for sequencing was peripheral blood, taken in a trial of Ad26.COV2.S vaccine versus placebo. This rearrangement joins TRBV7-9 to TRBJ1-2; D uncertain. For the CDR3, the DNA is TGTGCCAGCAGCTTAGAACGGGAGGGAGGCTACACCTTC. Its translation: CASSLEREGGYTF.